The 7 T cell receptor beta chains reported below all come from one sample, sequenced in a study of Ad26.COV2.S vaccination and SARS-CoV-2 variants (dated by TCRdb to about 2021). Library method: the immunoSEQ multiplex PCR assay. The clones in this table, taken by TCRdb from immuneACCESS, are in-frame only. Not every clone is retained; where verified, under half of the shortfall comes from an unresolved V gene, and the cause of the rest is unknown. The sample profile shows roughly 380,000 clones; approximately 87% of them were found once. The ten most abundant clones make up 3.6% of the sample. What this sample's treatment or condition label stands for: some 19 received Ad26.COV2.S at low or high dose, single or two shots; 5 received placebo; per-sample allocation not given. Repertoires of vaccine and placebo recipients were sequenced from samples taken on day 63 after the first injection. The sample consisted of peripheral blood, taken in a trial of Ad26.COV2.S vaccine versus placebo. Receptors were obtained from a person between 18 and 59 years old who received the Ad26.COV2.S COVID-19 vaccine or a placebo.

This clone was observed a single time. This chain joins TRBV30 and TRBJ1-2; D unclear. Germline CDR1 is GTSNPN and CDR2 is SVGIG (reference sequence). CDR3 size: 11 residues. Trimming cost V 2 bases and J 13 bases, with 14 bases left between them. CDR3 DNA sequence: TGTGCCTGGAGTAGGGAGGGTAGGAGCACCTTC. Translated: CAWSREGRSTF. Drawing the rest from reference TRBV30 and TRBJ1-2, the complete variable domain is SQTIHQWPATLVQPVGSPLSLECTVEGTSNPNLYWYRQAAGRGLQLLFYSVGIGQISSEVPQNLSASRPQDRQFILSSKKLLLSDSGFYLCAWSREGRSTFGSGTRLTVV.

V gene TRBV7-2 combines with J gene TRBJ2-3; TRBD2 aligns across 9 bases. This CDR3 is built from 18 residues. Germline V gene lookup returns CDR1 SGHTA and CDR2 FQGNSA. Losses at the gene ends were 5 bases for V and 2 bases for J; bases not matched to a gene: 14. CDR3 in amino acids: CASSLGWRGGRVTDTQYF. The CDR3 region has the DNA TGTGCCAGCAGCCTAGGGTGGCGGGGGGGCCGAGTCACAGATACGCAGTATTTT. The full variable domain, in which reference TRBV7-2 and TRBJ2-3 provide the parts outside the CDR3, is GAGVSQSPSNKVTEKGKDVELRCDPISGHTALYWYRQSLGQGLEFLIYFQGNSAPDKSGLPSDRFSAERTGGSVSTLTIQRTQQEDSAVYLCASSLGWRGGRVTDTQYFGPGTRLTVL.

CDR3 sequence reads: CASSHTRDRGYRRSYNSPLHF. CDR3 nucleotides: TGTGCCAGCAGTCATACCCGGGACAGGGGATATAGAAGGAGCTATAATTCACCCCTCCACTTT. This chain links TRBV28 with TRBJ1-6; TRBD1 matches 10 bases. Germline CDR1 reads MDHEN; CDR2 reads SYDVKM. V dropped 5 bases and J dropped 3; count of bases not matched to a gene: 19. This CDR3 spans 21 amino acids.

The gene calls are TRBV14 and TRBJ1-5; D not resolved. The CDR3 extends over 19 amino acids. The V gene's germline CDR1 is SGHDN and CDR2 FVKESK. V was clipped by 4 bases and J by 0 bases, with 22 bases between them. CDR3 coding DNA: TGTGCCAGCAGCCGTATCCTGAATGGAGAAATCAATAGCAATCAGCCCCAGCATTTT. The encoded protein is CASSRILNGEINSNQPQHF.

V is TRBV2 and J is TRBJ2-5; 11 nucleotides match TRBD2. Trimming took 7 bases from V and 2 from J; bases not matched to a gene: 3. The CDR3 length is 14 residues. The V gene's germline CDR1 is SNHLY and CDR2 FYNNEI. The CDR3 DNA follows: TGTGCCAGCACTAGGACTAGCGGGCAAGAGACCCAGTACTTC. Translating it yields CASTRTSGQETQYF.

CDR3 coding DNA: TGTGCCAGCTCACCTGTCCGAGGCGAGCAGTACTTC. Translating it yields CASSPVRGEQYF. This sequence joins TRBV18 and TRBJ2-7; D gene unclear. In germline, CDR1 is KGHSH, CDR2 LQKENI. The V and J ends lost 3 bases and 6 bases respectively, with 9 bases between them. This CDR3 region has 12 residues.

The V gene is TRBV3-1 (or the pseudogene TRBV3-2), the J gene TRBJ2-1; 12 bases match TRBD2. Germline trimming cut 6 bases from V and 7 bases from J; bases unmatched to any gene: 13. Germline assignment: CDR1 LGHDT and CDR2 YNNKEL (reference sequence). The CDR3 sequence is 17 residues long. CDR3 sequence (DNA): TGTGCCAGCAGACGAAAAGGACTAGCGGGGACCCAGAATGAGCAGTTCTTC. Translation gives CASRRKGLAGTQNEQFF.